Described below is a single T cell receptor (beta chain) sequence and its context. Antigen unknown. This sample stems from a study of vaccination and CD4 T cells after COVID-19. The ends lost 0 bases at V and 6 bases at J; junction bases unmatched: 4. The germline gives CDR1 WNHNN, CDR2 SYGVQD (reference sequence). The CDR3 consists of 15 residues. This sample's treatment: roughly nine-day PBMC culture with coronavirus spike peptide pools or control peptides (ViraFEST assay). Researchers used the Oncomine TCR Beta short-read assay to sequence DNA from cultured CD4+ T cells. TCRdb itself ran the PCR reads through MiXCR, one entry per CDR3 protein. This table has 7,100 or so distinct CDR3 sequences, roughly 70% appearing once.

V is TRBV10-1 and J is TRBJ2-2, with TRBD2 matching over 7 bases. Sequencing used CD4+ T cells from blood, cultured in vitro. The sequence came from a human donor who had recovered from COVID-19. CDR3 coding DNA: TGCGCCAGCAGTGAGTCTTTTGCGGGAGCCGGGGAGCTGTTTTTT. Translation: CASSESFAGAGELFF.